Described below is a single T cell receptor beta chain sequence and its context. The antigen remains undetermined. The data derive from a study of cytomegalovirus exposure and HLA in healthy donors. Study-level background: The study's early data release held about 80 million unique TCRs from HLA-typed donors. Study-level points and caveats: Analysis performed later showed TCR beta chains linked to HLA being more clonally expanded than equally common others. In a later analysis, at a false discovery rate of 0.05, about 17,000 TCR beta sequences matched HLA alleles. What TCR beta sequences reportedly achieved was accurate prediction of HLA-A and HLA-B alleles in most subjects.

Both 60 Vbeta primers and 13 Jbeta primers went into the PCR. The repertoire was sequenced with immunoSEQ multiplex PCR; TCRdb's copy has only in-frame clones and lacks some. The repertoire holds about 93,000 clones, with 60% to 85% as singletons. This clonotype was sampled from a boy between 10 and 17 years old in good health and CMV-seronegative. The sample consisted of PBMCs.

The CDR3 nucleotides read TGTGCCAGCAGCGACATTTCTTCCTACGAGCAGTACTTC. It codes for CASSDISSYEQYF. The genes are TRBV7-9 and TRBJ2-7; D is undetermined. The V and J ends lost 5 bases and 1 base respectively, with 9 bases between them. Germline V gene sequence: CDR1 SEHNR, CDR2 FQNEAQ (reference sequence). CDR3 length equals 13 residues. Full variable domain (rest looked up from reference TRBV7-9 and TRBJ2-7): DTGVSQNPRHKITKRGQNVTFRCDPISEHNRLYWYRQTLGQGPEFLTYFQNEAQLEKSRLLSDRFSAERPKGSFSTLEIQRTEQGDSAMYLCASSDISSYEQYFGPGTRLTVT.